This is a list of T cell receptor beta chains from one sample in a study of shared clonotypes between healthy human individuals. Only in-frame clones appear in the TCRdb table, and some are missing; sequencing was by immunoSEQ multiplex PCR. This sample has under 2.5 million clones, with under 95% found just once. Material for sequencing was naive CD4+ T cells from PBMCs. Source of these receptors: a man aged 18 to 29 in good health. Some clones in this sample may be carry-over from other donors' samples. Both conserved end residues are part of each CDR3. D genes are given only for firm matches. Only some rows state a clone size, as once, few, many or a class for expanded clones.

V	length	J	D	size	CDR3	DNA
TRBV5-5	15	TRBJ2-2	.	.	CASSLMVGETGELFF	TGTGCCAGCAGCTTGATGGTAGGGGAAACCGGGGAGCTGTTTTTT
TRBV7-6	17	TRBJ2-3	TRBD2	.	CASSTRVAGNGADTQYF	TGTGCCAGCAGCACAAGAGTAGCGGGGAATGGGGCAGATACGCAGTATTTT
TRBV7-7	13	TRBJ2-1	.	.	CASSAGGPREQFF	TGTGCCAGCAGCGCCGGTGGGCCGCGGGAGCAGTTCTTC
TRBV28	14	TRBJ2-7	TRBD2	.	CASSTPAGVGEQYF	TGTGCCAGCAGTACCCCAGCGGGAGTCGGCGAGCAGTACTTC
TRBV6-5	12	TRBJ1-2	.	.	CASPRQTYGYTF	TGTGCCAGCCCCCGACAGACCTATGGCTACACCTTC
TRBV9	15	TRBJ2-1	TRBD1	.	CASSAATGGGNEQFF	TGTGCCAGCAGCGCAGCGACAGGGGGTGGCAATGAGCAGTTCTTC
TRBV29-1	14	TRBJ1-3	.	.	CSAEKQGSGNTIYF	TGCAGCGCCGAGAAGCAGGGCTCTGGAAACACCATATATTTT
TRBV30	16	TRBJ1-3	.	.	CAWSVFRVVSGNTIYF	TGTGCCTGGAGTGTCTTTCGGGTCGTCTCTGGAAACACCATATATTTT
TRBV18	13	TRBJ2-2	.	.	CASSPRNTGELFF	TGTGCCAGCTCACCAAGGAACACCGGGGAGCTGTTTTTT
TRBV30	14	TRBJ2-1	.	.	CAWRPGPVYNEQFF	TGTGCCTGGAGGCCGGGACCTGTCTACAATGAGCAGTTCTTC
TRBV30	14	TRBJ2-5	TRBD2	once	CAWSRIAGDGEQYF	TGTGCCTGGAGTCGGATCGCGGGAGATGGGGAGCAGTACTTC
TRBV28	14	TRBJ1-3	.	.	CASSFSGMGNTIYF	TGTGCCAGCAGTTTTTCAGGGATGGGTAACACCATATATTTT
TRBV29-1	14	TRBJ2-1	.	.	CSVESRSSYNEQFF	TGCAGCGTTGAAAGTCGGAGCTCCTACAATGAGCAGTTCTTC
TRBV7-9	11	TRBJ2-1	TRBD2	.	CAWGGSHEQFF	TGTGCCTGGGGGGGGTCCCATGAGCAGTTCTTC
TRBV5-1	18	TRBJ2-7	TRBD1	.	CASSLSPGLGQGANEQYF	TGCGCCAGCAGCTTATCTCCCGGTTTGGGACAGGGGGCCAACGAGCAGTACTTC
TRBV6-5	14	TRBJ2-7	.	.	CASRPDRGPGEQYF	TGTGCCAGCAGGCCTGATCGGGGGCCGGGGGAGCAGTACTTC
TRBV28	12	TRBJ1-4	.	.	CASSYTEEELFF	TGTGCCAGCAGTTACACAGAGGAGGAACTGTTTTTT
TRBV18	14	TRBJ1-1	TRBD1	.	CASSPGQAIPEAFF	TGTGCCAGCTCACCGGGACAGGCCATCCCTGAAGCTTTCTTT
TRBV19	15	TRBJ1-5	.	.	CASRRQGGSNQPQHF	TGTGCCAGTAGAAGGCAGGGTGGTAGCAATCAGCCCCAGCATTTT
TRBV11-2	14	TRBJ2-1	.	.	CASSLLLSYNEQFF	TGTGCCAGCAGCCTCCTCTTGTCCTACAATGAGCAGTTCTTC
TRBV18	18	TRBJ2-7	.	few	CASSPLANWLREANEQYF	TGTGCCAGCTCACCACTGGCCAATTGGTTGAGAGAAGCTAACGAGCAGTACTTC
TRBV9	12	TRBJ2-1	.	.	CASSVLSGEQFF	TGTGCCAGCAGCGTTCTGAGCGGTGAGCAGTTCTTC
TRBV10-3	13	TRBJ1-1	.	.	CAIRGTGVTEAFF	TGTGCCATCAGAGGTACTGGGGTCACTGAAGCTTTCTTT
TRBV15	14	TRBJ1-2	.	.	CATSRDRAGWSYTF	TGTGCCACCAGCAGAGATAGGGCAGGGTGGAGCTACACCTTC
TRBV7-2	19	TRBJ2-4	TRBD2	.	CASSLEGGRALGAKNIQYF	TGTGCCAGCAGCTTAGAGGGCGGGAGGGCCCTCGGAGCCAAAAACATTCAGTACTTC
TRBV6-1	12	TRBJ2-1	.	.	CASSHRINEQFF	TGTGCCAGCAGCCACAGGATCAATGAGCAGTTCTTC
TRBV5-1	16	TRBJ1-3	TRBD1	once	CASSSRTGGSGNTIYF	TGCGCCAGCAGCTCTCGGACAGGGGGATCTGGAAACACCATATATTTT
TRBV9	15	TRBJ2-3	.	.	CASSVAGRGTDTQYF	TGTGCCAGCAGCGTAGCGGGCAGGGGCACAGATACGCAGTATTTT
TRBV5-1	16	TRBJ2-2	TRBD2	.	CASSSIAGDRTGELFF	TGCGCCAGCAGCTCGATTGCGGGAGACCGGACCGGGGAGCTGTTTTTT
TRBV18	14	TRBJ1-2	.	.	CASSPSGHGDGYTF	TGTGCCAGCTCACCTTCGGGACACGGAGATGGCTACACCTTC
TRBV6-1	15	TRBJ2-5	.	.	CASSDHWTQVGKQYF	TGTGCCAGCAGCGATCATTGGACTCAGGTCGGCAAGCAGTACTTC
TRBV25-1	13	TRBJ2-3	.	once	CASSVGFADTQYF	TGTGCCAGCAGTGTTGGGTTCGCAGATACGCAGTATTTT
TRBV6-6	11	TRBJ2-5	.	.	CASSYKTDQYF	TGTGCCAGCAGTTATAAGACCGACCAGTACTTC
TRBV5-4	15	TRBJ1-1	.	.	CASSLAGAFNTEAFF	TGTGCCAGCAGCTTGGCGGGGGCATTTAACACTGAAGCTTTCTTT
TRBV29-1	10	TRBJ2-7	.	.	CSVAEKEQYF	TGCAGCGTTGCCGAAAAAGAGCAGTACTTC
TRBV7-2	15	TRBJ2-3	TRBD1	.	CASDGRDRGDRTQYF	TGTGCCAGCGACGGACGGGACAGGGGGGATAGGACGCAGTATTTT
TRBV15	13	TRBJ2-7	TRBD2	.	CATSREGGGEQYF	TGTGCCACCAGCAGAGAGGGGGGAGGGGAGCAGTACTTC
TRBV18	13	TRBJ2-7	.	.	CASSPQGAHEQYF	TGTGCCAGCTCACCGCAGGGAGCCCACGAGCAGTACTTC
TRBV4-1	16	TRBJ2-1	TRBD2	once	CASSQAGGSSYNEQFF	TGCGCCAGCAGCCAGGCGGGAGGGAGCTCCTACAATGAGCAGTTCTTC